The clone carrying this TCR beta chain was picked up many times. The germline CDR1 and CDR2 sequences are SEHNR and FQNEAQ (reference sequence). V lost 2 bases to trimming and J lost 2 bases, with 10 bases between them. This CDR3 has 14 amino acids. Time point denoted: pre-sensitization, week 0. Treatment described: therapeutic diphenylcyclopropenone sensitization with weekly scalp DPC. Via MiXCR, TCRdb re-called the RACE reads, giving one row per CDR3 protein. In the table there are roughly 50,000 distinct CDR3 sequences, over 9% of which are singletons. The record originates from a study of human T cells and chemical hapten exposure.

The material was whole blood, obtained in connection with sensitization to the hapten diphenylcyclopropenone (DPC). The gene calls are TRBV7-9 and TRBJ2-7; D remains ambiguous. The receptor was isolated from a man in his forties or fifties with alopecia areata. Some clones in this sample may be carry-over from other donors' samples. DNA for the CDR3: TGTGCCAGCAGCTTATCTCACACTCCCTACGAGCAGTACTTC. Its translation is CASSLSHTPYEQYF.